The 32 T cell receptor beta chains given below trace back to one sample, sequenced in a study of cytomegalovirus exposure and HLA in healthy donors (dated by TCRdb to between 2016 and 2019). Receptor amplification or capture employed the immunoSEQ multiplex PCR assay. For the multiplex PCR, a mixture combining 60 forward primers for TCR Vbeta segments and 13 reverse primers for TCR Jbeta segments was used. TCRdb took this table from immuneACCESS and kept in-frame rearrangements with V and J called. Such tables lack part of the clones; where checked against another copy, unresolved V genes explain under half of the gap, and the rest is unexplained. Per the sample table, the count is 20,000 to 25,000 clones. The top ten constitute 22% of the sample. The sequencing input was PBMCs. The receptors shown here come from a man aged 55 to 70 in good health and CMV-seropositive.

This chain joins TRBV5-1 and TRBJ1-2; the match to TRBD1 covers 8 bases. Trimming removed 0 bases from V and 4 bases from J; junction bases left unmatched: 2. Germline assignment: CDR1 SGHRS and CDR2 YFSETQ. The CDR3 is made up of 14 amino acids. CDR3 DNA sequence: TGCGCCAGCAGCTTGGACACAGGGGGCTATGGCTACACCTTC. This encodes CASSLDTGGYGYTF.

The V and J genes are TRBV5-6 and TRBJ1-2; TRBD1 matches at 11 bases. V lost 3 bases to trimming and J lost 5 bases; unmatched junction nucleotides: 3. Germline CDR1 is SGHDT and CDR2 is YYEEEE. CDR3 length: 14 residues. The CDR3 DNA follows: TGTGCCAGCAGCTCCGGACAGGGGGCTTATGGCTACACCTTC. The encoded protein is CASSSGQGAYGYTF.

This chain connects TRBV12-5 to TRBJ2-5, with 15 bases that match TRBD2. Unmatched junction bases numbered 3, after V lost 5 bases and J lost 2 bases. The CDR3 totals 16 residues. The germline CDR1 and CDR2 sequences are LGHNT and FRNRAP. In DNA form, the CDR3 reads TGTGCTAGTGGTCCAGGGACTAGCGGGAGGCAAGAGACCCAGTACTTC. As protein: CASGPGTSGRQETQYF.

The chain uses TRBV10-2 and TRBJ2-2; 7 nucleotides align to TRBD2. CDR3 length: 16 amino acids. Germline values: CDR1 WSHSY, CDR2 SAAADI. V shed 1 base and J 1 base; nucleotides not matched to a gene: 3. The CDR3 protein is CASSEWGGLNTGELFF. CDR3 nucleotides: TGCGCCAGCAGTGAGTGGGGGGGTCTGAACACCGGGGAGCTGTTTTTT.

The rearrangement joins TRBV6-6 to TRBJ1-1; D remains unclear. The CDR3 is 15 amino acids. Looked up from germline, CDR1 is MNHNY and CDR2 is SVGAGI (reference sequence). V was pared by 4 bases and J by 0 bases, with 12 bases between. In nucleotides, the CDR3 is TGTGCCAGCAGTTCTACCCTCGGGGTGAACACTGAAGCTTTCTTT. Its translation is CASSSTLGVNTEAFF.

The rearrangement uses TRBV15 and TRBJ2-7; 14 bases line up with TRBD2. The CDR3 length is 17 residues. Trimming cost V 1 base and J 2 bases; bases outside gene matches: 4. Germline V lookup: CDR1 LNHNV, CDR2 YYDKDF (reference sequence). DNA of the CDR3: TGTGCCACCAGCAGAGGGGGACTAGCGGGAGATACCTACGAGCAGTACTTC. This gives the protein CATSRGGLAGDTYEQYF. The variable domain in full, completed from reference TRBV15 and TRBJ2-7, reads DAMVIQNPRYQVTQFGKPVTLSCSQTLNHNVMYWYQQKSSQAPKLLFHYYDKDFNNEADTPDNFQSRRPNTSFCFLDIRSPGLGDTAMYLCATSRGGLAGDTYEQYFGPGTRLTVT.

The chain joins TRBV5-1 to TRBJ1-4, with 7 nucleotides matching TRBD1. This CDR3 spans 14 amino acids. The germline V gene has CDR1 SGHRS and CDR2 YFSETQ. V lost 6 bases, J lost 4 bases, and 6 bases stayed unmatched. The chain's CDR3 is CASTWTGDNEKLFF. The CDR3 DNA reads TGCGCCAGCACCTGGACAGGTGATAATGAAAAACTGTTTTTT.

V gene TRBV29-1 combines with J gene TRBJ2-7; 7 bases match TRBD1. CDR3 size: 13 residues. Per germline, CDR1 SQVTM and CDR2 ANQGSEA. Trimming removed 6 bases from V and 1 base from J; junction bases left unmatched: 6. The CDR3 DNA reads TGCAGCGTCAAGGACAGGAGATCCTACGAGCAGTACTTC. Its protein is CSVKDRRSYEQYF.

V gene TRBV29-1 combines with J gene TRBJ2-3; TRBD1 is a possible D gene (6 bases). The CDR3 runs to 12 residues. Germline V gene data show CDR1 as SQVTM and CDR2 as ANQGSEA. The V gene lost 4 bases and the J gene lost 6 bases, with 11 bases spanning the gap. CDR3 protein: CSVGLGQDTQYF. The CDR3 nucleotides read TGCAGCGTTGGATTAGGACAGGATACGCAGTATTTT.

The chain recombines TRBV4-1 with TRBJ1-1; TRBD1 matches at 7 bases. The CDR3 covers 15 residues. V dropped 1 base and J dropped 4; count of bases not matched to a gene: 6. CDR1 is MGHRA and CDR2 is YSYEKL in the germline V gene. CDR3 bases: TGCGCCAGCAGCCAAGGCGTGGACAGGAGCACTGAAGCTTTCTTT. Protein sequence: CASSQGVDRSTEAFF.

The V gene is TRBV30, the J gene TRBJ2-7, with a possible D match to TRBD1 (7 bases). The germline V and J ends were trimmed by 0 bases and 2 bases, with 11 bases remaining between them. This CDR3 has 14 residues. Germline values: CDR1 GTSNPN, CDR2 SVGIG (reference sequence). The CDR3 region is CAWSVRRGAYEQYF. CDR3 DNA: TGTGCCTGGAGTGTACGCAGGGGGGCCTACGAGCAGTACTTC.

This chain joins TRBV6-6 and TRBJ2-2, with TRBD1 as a possible D gene (5 bases). CDR1 is MNHNY and CDR2 is SVGAGI in the germline V gene (reference sequence). The CDR3 loop spans 16 amino acids. Trimming took 5 bases from V and 0 from J, leaving 13 bases between them. The CDR3 nucleotides are TGTGCCAGCAGTCCAATGGACACAACGAACACCGGGGAGCTGTTTTTT. Its translation: CASSPMDTTNTGELFF.

This chain joins TRBV5-1 and TRBJ2-7; 11 nucleotides match TRBD2. The V segment lost 1 base and the J segment 7 bases; nucleotides outside the gene matches: 7. The CDR3 length is 15 residues. CDR1 is SGHRS, CDR2 YFSETQ, per germline. The CDR3 region has the DNA TGCGCCAGCAGCTTGTTCGGGACTAGCGGAGCGGAGCAGTACTTC. Residues: CASSLFGTSGAEQYF.

The chain is built from TRBV7-9 and TRBJ2-4; 10 bases match TRBD2. V shed 3 bases, J shed 1 base, and the junction held 6 bases outside the gene matches. CDR1 and CDR2 (germline): SEHNR, FQNEAQ (reference sequence). The CDR3 spans 17 residues. CDR3 sequence reads: CASSFSGLASAKNIQYF. Written as DNA, the CDR3 is TGTGCCAGCAGCTTTTCGGGACTAGCGAGCGCCAAAAACATTCAGTACTTC.

This chain connects TRBV6-4 to TRBJ1-5; 7 nucleotides agree with TRBD1. Germline trimming cut 7 bases from V and 0 bases from J; bases unmatched to any gene: 21. CDR1 and CDR2 from the germline V gene are MRHNA and SNTAGT. The CDR3 covers 20 residues. The CDR3 DNA follows: TGTGCCAGCACCCTAATCCCCTATCGACAGGGCGTTGATAGCAATCAGCCCCAGCATTTT. Its protein is CASTLIPYRQGVDSNQPQHF.

The chain employs TRBV6-5 and TRBJ2-5; D is unclear. The CDR3 loop spans 12 amino acids. Trimming shortened V by 6 bases and J by 5 bases, and 10 bases separated the two germline ends. CDR1 is MNHEY and CDR2 is SVGAGI in the germline V gene. The CDR3 sequence is CASSNSRETQYF. The CDR3 bases are TGTGCCAGCAGCAACTCCCGGGAGACCCAGTACTTC.

V gene TRBV5-1 combines with J gene TRBJ2-5; no clear D. V was cut by 0 bases and J by 1 base, with 7 bases left in between. The CDR3 consists of 14 residues. The germline V gene has CDR1 SGHRS and CDR2 YFSETQ. The CDR3 spells CASSLGSPQETQYF. The CDR3 bases are TGCGCCAGCAGCTTGGGCAGTCCCCAAGAGACCCAGTACTTC.

V and J are TRBV30 and TRBJ2-7; 10 bases align to TRBD2. V lost 0 bases to trimming and J lost 1 base; unmatched junction nucleotides: 3. The CDR3 length is 15 residues. From germline, CDR1 is GTSNPN and CDR2 SVGIG (reference sequence). CDR3 sequence: CAWSVRTSGSYEQYF. CDR3 bases: TGTGCCTGGAGTGTCAGGACTAGCGGATCCTACGAGCAGTACTTC.

The chain employs TRBV2 and TRBJ1-2; D remains ambiguous. V dropped 1 base and J dropped 8 bases, with 8 bases sitting between them. Germline V gene data show CDR1 as SNHLY and CDR2 as FYNNEI. The CDR3 loop spans 12 amino acids. CDR3 coding DNA: TGTGCCAGCAGTGAAGGGCCCCAGGGCTACACCTTC. It codes for CASSEGPQGYTF.

The rearrangement joins TRBV5-1 to TRBJ2-1; 14 bases align to TRBD2. The length of the CDR3 is 15 residues. The ends lost 5 bases at V and 6 bases at J; junction bases unmatched: 4. Germline V lookup: CDR1 SGHRS, CDR2 YFSETQ. The CDR3 loop is CASSSTSGRANEQFF. The CDR3 DNA reads as TGCGCCAGCAGTTCGACTAGCGGGAGGGCCAATGAGCAGTTCTTC. Filled out from reference TRBV5-1 and TRBJ2-1, the complete variable domain reads KAGVTQTPRYLIKTRGQQVTLSCSPISGHRSVSWYQQTPGQGLQFLFEYFSETQRNKGNFPGRFSGRQFSNSRSEMNVSTLELGDSALYLCASSSTSGRANEQFFGPGTRLTVL.

Here the CDR3 DNA reads TGTGCCAGCAGCCAAGAAGGCGCTAGCTTAACCTACGAGCAGTACTTC. It is translated as CASSQEGASLTYEQYF. The J gene is TRBJ2-7, the V gene TRBV4-2, with a possible D match to TRBD2 (5 bases). V shed 0 bases and J shed 2 bases, with 14 bases lying between them. From germline, CDR1 is LGHNA and CDR2 YNFKEQ. CDR3 length: 16 amino acids.

The genes are TRBV5-1 and TRBJ2-5; D is ambiguous. Germline V CDR1 and CDR2: SGHRS, YFSETQ. V lost 2 bases to trimming and J lost 2 bases, with 10 bases between them. The CDR3 totals 14 residues. The CDR3 coding sequence is TGCGCCAGCAGCTTAGCACAGTTACAAGAGACCCAGTACTTC. Amino acid sequence: CASSLAQLQETQYF.

The gene calls are TRBV30 and TRBJ2-2, with 9 nucleotides matching TRBD1. The CDR3 runs 15 residues. V lost 3 bases and J lost 5; bases outside the gene matches: 7. Germline V gene sequence: CDR1 GTSNPN, CDR2 SVGIG (reference sequence). The CDR3 DNA reads TGTGCCTGGAGCCTAGGGGACAGGGTGACCGGGGAGCTGTTTTTT. This translates into CAWSLGDRVTGELFF.

The chain joins TRBV18 to TRBJ2-3; 8 bases map to TRBD1. V trimming: 6 bases; J trimming: 6 bases; junction bases outside the gene matches: 5. This CDR3 contains 13 residues. Germline V gives CDR1 KGHSH, CDR2 LQKENI. Written as DNA, the CDR3 is TGTGCCAGCTCGAACAGGGGGGATGATACGCAGTATTTT. Its translation: CASSNRGDDTQYF.

The rearrangement uses TRBV6-1 and TRBJ1-1; no definite D call. V gave up 3 bases and J gave up 0 bases, with 8 bases separating them. Per germline, CDR1 MNHNS and CDR2 SASEGT. This CDR3 comprises 14 residues. This chain's CDR3 is CASSDIRVNTEAFF. CDR3 sequence (DNA): TGTGCCAGCAGTGATATACGGGTGAACACTGAAGCTTTCTTT.

The chain combines TRBV10-3 with TRBJ2-7; 9 bases are a match to TRBD1. J was trimmed by 0 bases and V by 10 bases; bases with no gene match: 13. This CDR3 comprises 16 residues. Germline V gene data show CDR1 as ENHRY and CDR2 as SYGVKD. The CDR3, as DNA: TGTGCCACCTTCCCTGGACAGGGGTGGGTCTCCTACGAGCAGTACTTC. Protein product: CATFPGQGWVSYEQYF.

This chain uses TRBV6-1 with TRBJ1-2; a possible D gene is TRBD1 (5 bases). CDR1 and CDR2 from the germline V gene are MNHNS and SASEGT. V was shortened by 6 bases and J by 2 bases, with 16 bases between the two germline ends. The CDR3 spans 15 residues. The CDR3 here is CASRMYDRLNYGYTF. The CDR3 DNA follows: TGTGCCAGCAGGATGTACGACAGACTGAACTATGGCTACACCTTC.

The chain joins TRBV5-1 to TRBJ2-5; perhaps TRBD1 as D (6 bases). Germline-derived CDR1 and CDR2 are SGHRS and YFSETQ. There are 13 residues in the CDR3. Trimming shortened V by 3 bases and J by 2 bases, and 8 bases separated the two germline ends. CDR3 region: CASSSQGQETQYF. CDR3 coding DNA: TGCGCCAGCAGCTCCCAGGGGCAAGAGACCCAGTACTTC.

V is TRBV25-1 and J is TRBJ2-7; 8 bases map to TRBD1. J gave up 3 bases and V 5 bases, and 12 bases lay outside the gene matches. This CDR3 is 16 amino acids long. The germline CDR1 and CDR2 sequences are MGHDK and SYGVNS. The CDR3, as DNA: TGTGCCAGCAGTCGCACCCTCAGGGGGCTCGGCTACGAGCAGTACTTC. Translating gives CASSRTLRGLGYEQYF.

In terms of frequency, this clone is medium-sized. The CDR3 is CSVPQGDIYNEQFF. CDR3 bases: TGCAGCGTTCCACAGGGGGATATCTACAATGAGCAGTTCTTC. This chain connects TRBV29-1 to TRBJ2-1; 8 bases line up with TRBD1. The junction had 6 bases not matched to a gene; V was cut back by 5 bases and J by 3 bases. The CDR3 length is 14 residues. Germline values: CDR1 SQVTM, CDR2 ANQGSEA.

The chain employs TRBV10-1 and TRBJ1-2; D is unresolved. The CDR3 loop spans 13 amino acids. From germline, CDR1 is WNHNN and CDR2 SYGVQD (reference sequence). Trimming stripped 2 bases from V and 2 bases from J, with 6 bases between. The CDR3 nucleotides are TGCGCCAGCAGTGAGGGCCGAAACTATGGCTACACCTTC. Its translation is CASSEGRNYGYTF.

CDR3 in amino acids: CASSPLSGGSSNTGELFF. Here the CDR3 DNA reads TGTGCCAGCTCACCCCTATCCGGAGGGAGCTCGAACACCGGGGAGCTGTTTTTT. This chain joins TRBV18 and TRBJ2-2; TRBD2 is a possible D gene (6 bases). Germline CDR1 reads KGHSH; CDR2 reads LQKENI. V was shortened by 3 bases and J by 0 bases, with 17 bases between the two germline ends. The CDR3 is 18 residues long.